Listed here are 8 T cell receptor beta chains from one sample, sequenced in a study of shared clonotypes between healthy human individuals. TCRdb keeps only in-frame clones here, not all; method: immunoSEQ multiplex PCR. Of about 1 million clones in the sample, about 77% were seen once. Specimen: memory CD4+ T cells sorted from blood. Specified subset: CD45RA-negative fraction. These receptors all stem from a man between 18 and 29 years old in good health.

This chain joins TRBV9 and TRBJ1-1; 8 bases align to TRBD1. The V segment lost 7 bases and the J segment 5 bases; nucleotides outside the gene matches: 10. This CDR3 contains 14 residues. Germline CDR1 is SGDLS and CDR2 is YYNGEE. The CDR3: CASGKGQGRTEAFF. CDR3 sequence (DNA): TGTGCCAGCGGAAAAGGACAGGGAAGAACTGAAGCTTTCTTT.

This chain joins TRBV19 and TRBJ2-7; D not certain. Germline V gene sequence: CDR1 LNHDA, CDR2 SQIVND (reference sequence). There are 15 residues in the CDR3. V was pared by 5 bases and J by 0 bases, with 14 bases between. The CDR3 spells CASSPSMTTSYEQYF. The CDR3 bases are TGTGCCAGTAGTCCATCTATGACCACCTCCTACGAGCAGTACTTC.

Notes on this clone: A clone one base away is much larger, so this may be a read error. The genes are TRBV29-1 and TRBJ2-7; D may be TRBD1 or TRBD2 (6 bases each). Trimming shortened V by 0 bases and J by 0 bases, and 15 bases separated the two germline ends. This CDR3 region has 16 residues. CDR1 SQVTM and CDR2 ANQGSEA come from the germline V gene. The CDR3 DNA reads TGCAGCGTTGAAGATGTGAGGGGGGTTAGCTCCTACGAGCAGTACTTC. This sequence encodes CSVEDVRGVSSYEQYF.

CDR3 residues: CASSFRGPTDTQYF. In nucleotides, the CDR3 is TGTGCCAGCAGTTTCCGAGGGCCTACAGATACGCAGTATTTT. The chain joins TRBV27 to TRBJ2-3, with D tentatively TRBD2 (5 bases). The CDR3 sequence is 14 residues long. Germline V gene sequence: CDR1 MNHEY, CDR2 SMNVEV (reference sequence). Between the trimmed V and J ends, which lost 3 bases and 3 bases, there was a span of 10 bases.

CDR3 nucleotide sequence: TGTGCCAGCACCCTCTGGCCACAGGGGGCTCTGACCGGGGAGCTGTTTTTT. This sequence encodes CASTLWPQGALTGELFF. This sequence joins TRBV5-4 and TRBJ2-2; 9 nucleotides align to TRBD1. From germline, CDR1 is SGHNT and CDR2 YYREEE (reference sequence). The J segment lost 5 bases and the V segment lost 6 bases, leaving 14 bases of the junction unmatched. The CDR3 consists of 17 residues.

The gene calls are TRBV2 and TRBJ2-7; 12 positions agree with TRBD2. The CDR3 is 14 residues long. The J segment lost 9 bases and the V segment lost 8 bases, leaving 11 bases of the junction unmatched. The V gene's germline CDR1 is SNHLY and CDR2 FYNNEI. CDR3 DNA: TGTGCCAGCGAACTAGCGGGGGGATCTAACGGGCAGTACTTC. As protein: CASELAGGSNGQYF.

This clone occurred once. The CDR3 loop is CASSLAGGLSSSYNEQFF. The CDR3, as DNA: TGTGCCAGCAGCTTGGCCGGGGGGCTCTCTAGCTCCTACAATGAGCAGTTCTTC. This chain connects TRBV5-6 to TRBJ2-1; a weak D match, TRBD2 (7 bases). V lost 0 bases and J lost 0, with 16 bases in between. The V gene's germline CDR1 is SGHDT and CDR2 YYEEEE. The CDR3 loop spans 18 amino acids.

The chain recombines TRBV5-1 with TRBJ2-1; tentatively, D is TRBD2 (5 bases). Germline CDR1 is SGHRS and CDR2 is YFSETQ. The V and J ends lost 1 base and 7 bases respectively, with 15 bases between them. The CDR3 covers 15 residues. The CDR3 loop reads CASSLSAGRTNEQFF. As DNA, the CDR3 is TGCGCCAGCAGCTTGAGTGCGGGCAGAACGAATGAGCAGTTCTTC.